The source of this T cell receptor beta chain is a study of CD8 T cells in Susac syndrome. It was with random hexamers that 0.5 to 1 ug RNA was reverse transcribed. The amplification used immunoSEQ multiplex PCR on TCR beta CDR3; it spanned 54 Vbeta and 13 Jbeta. One entry per CDR3 protein results from TCRdb running MiXCR on the immunoSEQ multiplex PCR reads. Among some 120,000 distinct CDR3 sequences listed, 90% to 95% were seen once. From blood CD8+ and CD4+ T cells, the TCR beta chain was sequenced. TEMRA cells were FACS-enriched and CD8+ and CD4+ T cells negatively isolated. This CDR3 contains 11 residues. V lost 9 bases and J lost 5, with 10 bases in between. Germline V gene lookup returns CDR1 SGHNT and CDR2 YYREEE (reference sequence).

Sequenced sample: CD8+ T cells from PBMCs. The chain carries TRBV5-4 and TRBJ2-3; unclear D gene. This sequence originates from a human donor with multiple sclerosis. The CDR3 nucleotides are TGTGCCATGCAGCTTGGAGATACGCAGTATTTT. It encodes CAMQLGDTQYF. Full variable domain (outside the CDR3, taken from reference TRBV5-4 and TRBJ2-3): ETGVTQSPTHLIKTRGQQVTLRCSSQSGHNTVSWYQQALGQGPQFIFQYYREEENGRGNFPPRFSGLQFPNYSSELNVNALELDDSALYLCAMQLGDTQYFGPGTRLTVL.